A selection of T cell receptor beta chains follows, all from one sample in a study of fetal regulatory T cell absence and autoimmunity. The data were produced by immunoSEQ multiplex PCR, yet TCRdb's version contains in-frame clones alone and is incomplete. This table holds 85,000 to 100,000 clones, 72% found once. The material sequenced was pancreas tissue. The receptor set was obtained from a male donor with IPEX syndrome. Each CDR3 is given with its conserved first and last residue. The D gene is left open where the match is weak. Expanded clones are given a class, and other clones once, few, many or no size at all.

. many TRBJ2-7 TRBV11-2 CASSLEIDGPYEQYF TGTGCCAGCAGCTTAGAGATCGACGGCCCCTACGAGCAGTACTTC
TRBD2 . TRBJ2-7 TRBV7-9 CASSLELADQYF TGTGCCAGCAGCTTAGAACTAGCGGATCAGTACTTC
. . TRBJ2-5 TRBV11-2 CASSLTPRETQYF TGTGCCAGCAGCTTGACTCCTCGGGAGACCCAGTACTTC
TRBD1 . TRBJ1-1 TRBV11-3 CASSPWSRGRTEAFF TGTGCCAGCAGCCCCTGGAGCAGGGGGCGCACTGAAGCTTTCTTT
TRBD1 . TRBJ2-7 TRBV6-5 CASSRDSTYEQYF TGTGCCAGCAGTAGGGACAGTACCTACGAGCAGTACTTC
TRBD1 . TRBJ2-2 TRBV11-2 CASSPWTGSFTGELFF TGTGCCAGCAGCCCGTGGACAGGGAGTTTTACCGGGGAGCTGTTTTTT
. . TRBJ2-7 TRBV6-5 CASSSPTYEQYF TGTGCCAGCAGCAGCCCCACCTACGAGCAGTACTTC
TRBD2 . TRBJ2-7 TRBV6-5 CASGRRGVDEQYF TGTGCCAGCGGTCGGCGGGGGGTGGACGAGCAGTACTTC
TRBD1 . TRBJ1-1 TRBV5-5 CASSLVQGRPEAFF TGTGCCAGCAGCTTGGTACAGGGGAGGCCTGAAGCTTTCTTT
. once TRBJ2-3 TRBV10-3 CATRGADTQYF TGTGCCACCAGGGGTGCGGATACGCAGTATTTT
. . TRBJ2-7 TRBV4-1 CASSQGDGYEQYF TGCGCCAGCAGCCAGGGGGATGGCTACGAGCAGTACTTC
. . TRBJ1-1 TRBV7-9 CASSLWDTEAFF TGTGCCAGCAGCCTATGGGACACTGAAGCTTTCTTT
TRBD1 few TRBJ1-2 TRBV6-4 CASRDLTTGGHGYTF TGTGCCAGCAGGGATCTTACAACAGGGGGCCATGGCTACACCTTC
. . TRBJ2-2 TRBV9 CASSTTGTGELFF TGTGCCAGCAGCACCACAGGGACCGGGGAGCTGTTTTTT
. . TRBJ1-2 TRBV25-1 CASSGDSLYGYTF TGTGCCAGCAGTGGAGACAGTCTCTATGGCTACACCTTC
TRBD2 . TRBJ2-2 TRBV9 CASSVGLAGAGELFF TGTGCCAGCAGCGTAGGACTAGCGGGAGCCGGGGAGCTGTTTTTT
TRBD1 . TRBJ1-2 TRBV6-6 CASNLDRGGYGYTF TGTGCCAGCAACCTCGACAGGGGGGGCTATGGCTACACCTTC
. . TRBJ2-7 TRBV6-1 CASSHDREGYEQYF TGTGCCAGCAGTCATGACAGGGAGGGTTACGAGCAGTACTTC
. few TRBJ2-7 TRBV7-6 CASSLVPAASYEQYF TGTGCCAGCAGCTTAGTTCCGGCGGCCTCCTACGAGCAGTACTTC
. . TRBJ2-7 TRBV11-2 CASSLGDYEQYF TGTGCCAGCAGCTTAGGCGACTACGAGCAGTACTTC
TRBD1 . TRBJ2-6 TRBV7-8 CASSLGDRGQAGANVLTF TGTGCCAGCAGCTTAGGGGACAGGGGGCAAGCTGGGGCCAACGTCCTGACTTTC
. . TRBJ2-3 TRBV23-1 CASSQCPSDTQYF TGCGCCAGCAGTCAATGTCCTTCAGATACGCAGTATTTT
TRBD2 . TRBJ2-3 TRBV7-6 CATRLAGEDTQYF TGTGCCACCCGACTAGCGGGAGAGGATACGCAGTATTTT
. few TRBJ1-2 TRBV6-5 CASSYRGGYTF TGTGCCAGCAGTTACAGGGGTGGCTACACCTTC
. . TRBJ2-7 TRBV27 CASSLGAGSAYEQYF TGTGCCAGCAGTCTAGGAGCGGGCTCCGCCTACGAGCAGTACTTC
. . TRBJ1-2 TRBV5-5 CASSNQGQSHGYTF TGTGCCAGCAGCAATCAAGGACAGAGCCATGGCTACACCTTC
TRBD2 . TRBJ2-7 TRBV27 CASSQGLALAYEQYF TGTGCCAGCAGTCAGGGACTAGCGCTGGCCTACGAGCAGTACTTC
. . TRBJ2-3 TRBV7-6 CASSRLGTDTQYF TGTGCCAGCAGCCGACTAGGGACAGATACGCAGTATTTT
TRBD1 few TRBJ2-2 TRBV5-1 CASSWDSTGELFF TGCGCCAGCAGCTGGGACAGCACCGGGGAGCTGTTTTTT
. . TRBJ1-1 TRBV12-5 CASVGVGSEAFF TGTGCTAGTGTGGGGGTGGGCTCTGAAGCTTTCTTT
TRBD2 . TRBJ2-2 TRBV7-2 CASSSGLVGTGELFF TGTGCCAGCAGCTCTGGACTAGTCGGCACCGGGGAGCTGTTTTTT
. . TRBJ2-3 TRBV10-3 CASRLTGRSGFTDTQYF TGTGCCTCGCGATTGACAGGGCGAAGCGGGTTTACAGATACGCAGTATTTT
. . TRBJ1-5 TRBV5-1 CASSLDSRPNQPQHF TGCGCCAGCAGCTTAGATTCCAGGCCAAATCAGCCCCAGCATTTT
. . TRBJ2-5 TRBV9 CASSVAGETQYF TGTGCCAGCAGCGTAGCAGGGGAGACCCAGTACTTC
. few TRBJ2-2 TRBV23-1 CASSLGNTGELFF TGCGCCAGCAGTCTTGGGAACACCGGGGAGCTGTTTTTT
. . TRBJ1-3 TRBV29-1 CSVEDRQAGNTIYF TGCAGCGTTGAGGATAGACAGGCTGGAAACACCATATATTTT
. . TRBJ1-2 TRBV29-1 CSVEDWRNYGYTF TGCAGCGTTGAAGATTGGCGGAACTATGGCTACACCTTC
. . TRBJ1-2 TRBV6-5 CASSYTRTAYGYTF TGTGCCAGCAGTTACACGAGGACAGCTTATGGCTACACCTTC
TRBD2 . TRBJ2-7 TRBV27 CASRPGLAGSYEQYF TGTGCCAGCAGGCCCGGACTAGCCGGCTCCTACGAGCAGTACTTC
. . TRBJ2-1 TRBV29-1 CSVEGPEEGAYNEQFF TGCAGCGTTGAAGGGCCCGAGGAAGGGGCCTACAATGAGCAGTTCTTC
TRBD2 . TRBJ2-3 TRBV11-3 CASSRTSGGSSTDTQYF TGTGCCAGCAGCCGGACTAGCGGGGGTTCTAGCACAGATACGCAGTATTTT
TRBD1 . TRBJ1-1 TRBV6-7 CASSYKQGRRAENTEAFF TGTGCCAGCAGTTACAAACAGGGGAGAAGGGCTGAAAACACTGAAGCTTTCTTT
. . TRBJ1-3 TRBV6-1 CASSEAGGSSGNTIYF TGTGCCAGCAGTGAAGCAGGGGGAAGCTCTGGAAACACCATATATTTT
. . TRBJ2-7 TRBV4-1 CASSQEGAAYEQYF TGCGCCAGCAGCCAAGAAGGGGCCGCTTACGAGCAGTACTTC
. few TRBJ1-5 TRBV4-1 CASSRGDYGNQPQHF TGCGCCAGCAGCCGAGGGGACTACGGCAATCAGCCCCAGCATTTT
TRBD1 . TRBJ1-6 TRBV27 CASSLNRGTYNSPLHF TGTGCCAGCAGTCTCAACAGGGGAACCTATAATTCACCCCTCCACTTT
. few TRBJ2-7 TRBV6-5 CASKGDSPYEQYF TGTGCCAGCAAAGGAGACAGCCCCTACGAGCAGTACTTC
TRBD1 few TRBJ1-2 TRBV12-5 CASGLVRQGGWSYGYTF TGTGCTAGTGGTTTGGTTCGACAGGGGGGATGGAGCTATGGCTACACCTTC
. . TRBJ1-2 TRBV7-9 CASSSRDTAIGGYTF TGTGCCAGCAGCTCAAGAGACACGGCCATAGGGGGCTACACCTTC
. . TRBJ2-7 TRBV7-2 CASSATRVPYYEQYF TGTGCCAGCAGCGCCACAAGGGTCCCCTACTACGAGCAGTACTTC
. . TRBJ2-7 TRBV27 CASSPREEYEQYF TGTGCCAGCAGTCCCAGGGAGGAGTACGAGCAGTACTTC
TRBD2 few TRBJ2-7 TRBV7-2 CASSSGTSGSGEQYF TGTGCCAGCAGCTCAGGGACTAGCGGGAGTGGCGAGCAGTACTTC
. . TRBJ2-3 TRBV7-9 CASSLWASTDTQYF TGTGCCAGCAGCTTATGGGCTAGTACAGATACGCAGTATTTT
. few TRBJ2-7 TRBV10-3 CAISATYEQYF TGTGCCATCAGTGCAACCTACGAGCAGTACTTC
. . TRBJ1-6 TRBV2 CASSERRGRPTFPYNSPLHF TGTGCCAGCAGTGAGCGTCGGGGGCGGCCAACTTTCCCCTATAATTCACCCCTCCACTTT